The clone carrying this T cell receptor beta chain was picked up a small number of times. Its antigen is undetermined. Markers CD45RO/CCR7/CD25/CD127/CD95/CD27 served to sort CD4+ naive, central memory, regulatory and stem cell-like memory cells. Each population that was sorted was more than 95% pure. The sample is drawn from a study of beta chain features in type 1 diabetes. Study observations and caveats: People with Type 1 diabetes carried modestly yet significantly shorter TCRB CDR3s in all four CD4+ subsets. Reduced insertions and increased deletions marked VDJ junctions in type 1 diabetes patients.

Germline-derived CDR1 and CDR2 are MDHEN and SYDVKM. The germline V and J ends were trimmed by 9 bases and 2 bases, with 17 bases remaining between them. The CDR3 length is 15 residues. Expressed TCRB transcripts were sequenced because the entire RNA isolate underwent reverse transcription. Sequenced by immunoSEQ multiplex PCR; TCRdb stores in-frame clones only, minus some. The table shows about 140,000 clones, with roughly an eighth occurring only once. The chain joins TRBV28 to TRBJ2-1; tentative D call: TRBD1 (6 bases). The origin of this receptor is a man aged 18 to 29 with type 1 diabetes. The material sequenced was central memory CD4+ T cells from blood. For the CDR3, the DNA is TGTGCCAGTTGGAGCGCAGGGGCTACCTACAATGAGCAGTTCTTC. This sequence encodes CASWSAGATYNEQFF.